These T cell receptor beta chains were read from a single sample in a study of graft-versus-host responses after intestinal transplantation. Assay used: immunoSEQ multiplex PCR; TCRdb lists only in-frame clones, some missing. The sample has roughly 62,000 clones; around 90% are singletons. Specimen: PBMCs, collected 118 to 130 days after intestinal transplantation. Receptors originate from a human patient who received an intestinal transplant, so some T cells may come from the graft donor. Both conserved end residues are part of each CDR3. Fields, in order: D gene, V gene, J gene, clone size, CDR3 protein, CDR3 DNA. D genes are given only for firm matches. The size of a clone is reported for some rows only, either as once, few or many, or as a class for expanded clones.

.	TRBV7-9	TRBJ2-7	.	CASSSDGVPYEQYF	TGTGCCAGCAGCTCAGACGGAGTTCCCTACGAGCAGTACTTC
.	TRBV9	TRBJ1-4	.	CASSLTPSGIEKLFF	TGTGCCAGCAGCCTAACTCCCTCGGGGATTGAAAAACTGTTTTTT
.	TRBV18	TRBJ2-7	.	CASSNGEKREQYF	TGTGCCAGCTCCAACGGGGAGAAGCGCGAGCAGTACTTC
.	TRBV28	TRBJ1-1	once	CATSLGPNTEAFF	TGTGCCACCAGCCTAGGGCCGAACACTGAAGCTTTCTTT
.	TRBV18	TRBJ2-1	.	CASSPGHIYNEQFF	TGTGCCAGCTCACCTGGACACATTTACAATGAGCAGTTCTTC
TRBD2	TRBV28	TRBJ2-5	.	CASNLGPSGGARQETQYF	TGTGCCAGCAACCTAGGGCCTAGCGGGGGGGCGAGACAAGAGACCCAGTACTTC
TRBD2	TRBV27	TRBJ2-7	.	CASKGPGGPGSYEQYF	TGTGCCAGCAAAGGGCCGGGGGGTCCAGGCTCCTACGAGCAGTACTTC
TRBD2	TRBV7-8	TRBJ2-2	once	CASSPQRFGLAGGRGTGELFF	TGTGCCAGCAGCCCGCAAAGATTCGGACTAGCGGGAGGGCGTGGCACCGGGGAGCTGTTTTTT
.	TRBV28	TRBJ2-7	.	CASRRLGDKPYEQYF	TGTGCCAGCAGAAGACTTGGGGACAAACCCTACGAGCAGTACTTC
.	TRBV6-5	TRBJ2-7	.	CASSYGLSEYEQYF	TGTGCCAGCAGTTACGGGCTCTCGGAATACGAGCAGTACTTC
.	TRBV2	TRBJ2-2	few	CASSVWSNTGELFF	TGTGCCAGCAGTGTTTGGTCGAACACCGGGGAGCTGTTTTTT
.	TRBV7-9	TRBJ1-6	.	CASSWEGGIIPLHF	TGTGCCAGCAGCTGGGAGGGGGGTATAATACCCCTCCACTTT
.	TRBV11-2	TRBJ2-6	.	CASSNLRKQQSRANVLTF	TGTGCCAGCAGCAATTTGAGAAAGCAACAAAGTCGGGCCAACGTCCTGACTTTC
.	TRBV7-9	TRBJ1-1	.	CASSLRGWGSYTEAFF	TGTGCCAGCAGCCTACGTGGGTGGGGGAGCTACACTGAAGCTTTCTTT
.	TRBV7-8	TRBJ2-7	.	CASSRRDNPYEQYF	TGTGCCAGCAGCAGACGGGACAACCCCTACGAGCAGTACTTC
.	TRBV13	TRBJ2-7	.	CASSPTPGVSYEQYF	TGTGCCAGCAGTCCTACTCCGGGTGTCTCCTACGAGCAGTACTTC
.	TRBV27	TRBJ2-7	.	CASSMLGGAYEQYF	TGTGCCAGCAGTATGCTGGGGGGGGCGTACGAGCAGTACTTC
.	TRBV29-1	TRBJ1-1	once	CSAQGWAGAITEAFF	TGCAGCGCCCAAGGGTGGGCAGGGGCGATCACTGAAGCTTTCTTT
.	TRBV19	TRBJ2-2	.	CASSMFSYTGELFF	TGTGCCAGTAGTATGTTCAGCTACACCGGGGAGCTGTTTTTT
.	TRBV6-1	TRBJ2-4	.	CASSETGDSWGIQYF	TGTGCCAGCAGTGAAACCGGAGACAGCTGGGGCATTCAGTACTTC
.	TRBV18	TRBJ1-2	.	CASSRLRGHYGYTF	TGTGCCAGCTCAAGACTCCGGGGGCACTATGGCTACACCTTC
TRBD1	TRBV5-1	TRBJ2-3	.	CASSLVTGTGTTDTQYF	TGCGCCAGCAGCTTGGTCACCGGGACAGGGACCACAGATACGCAGTATTTT